This T cell receptor beta chain was recovered during a study of blood T cells in healthy people across ages. This clonotype was recorded only once. Antigen specificity is unknown. Next came a second PCR, run for about 7 to 12 cycles, which used a sample-barcoded 5' primer along with a J-beta primer mix. Using its own MiXCR run on the 5' RACE reads, TCRdb lists one record per CDR3 protein. This repertoire shows nearly 1 million distinct CDR3 sequences, roughly half found once; its top ten account for 20% to 25%. Trimming cost V 1 base and J 4 bases; bases outside gene matches: 6. The CDR3 consists of 16 residues. The germline V gene encodes CDR1 SGHTA and CDR2 FQGNSA. Samples each had at least 5 micrograms of total RNA extracted. Findings of the study overall: Unknown CMV status may confound age-related changes in expanded clones.

The TCR originated in a woman in her sixties in good health. The J gene is TRBJ2-2, the V gene TRBV7-2; 7 bases are shared with TRBD2. Sequenced: blood. Here the CDR3 reads CASSLDRAGVTGELFF. In DNA form, the CDR3 reads TGTGCCAGCAGCTTAGATAGGGCGGGGGTCACCGGGGAGCTGTTTTTT.